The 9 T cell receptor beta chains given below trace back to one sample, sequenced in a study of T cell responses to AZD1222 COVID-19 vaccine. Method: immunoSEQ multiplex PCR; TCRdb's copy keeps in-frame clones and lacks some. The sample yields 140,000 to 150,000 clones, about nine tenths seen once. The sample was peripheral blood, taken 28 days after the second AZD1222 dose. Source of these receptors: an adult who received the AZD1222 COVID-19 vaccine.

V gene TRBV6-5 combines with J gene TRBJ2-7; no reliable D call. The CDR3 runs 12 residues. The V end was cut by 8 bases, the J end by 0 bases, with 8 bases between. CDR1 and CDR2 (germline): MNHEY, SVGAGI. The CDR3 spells CASLFDSYEQYF. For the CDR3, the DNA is TGTGCCAGCCTTTTCGACTCCTACGAGCAGTACTTC.

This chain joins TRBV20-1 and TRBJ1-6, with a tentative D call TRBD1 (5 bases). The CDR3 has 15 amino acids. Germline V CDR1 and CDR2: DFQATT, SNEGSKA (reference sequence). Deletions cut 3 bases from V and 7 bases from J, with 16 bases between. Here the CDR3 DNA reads TGCAGTGCTAGTCTCACAGGAGCTCCAAATTCACCCCTCCACTTT. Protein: CSASLTGAPNSPLHF.

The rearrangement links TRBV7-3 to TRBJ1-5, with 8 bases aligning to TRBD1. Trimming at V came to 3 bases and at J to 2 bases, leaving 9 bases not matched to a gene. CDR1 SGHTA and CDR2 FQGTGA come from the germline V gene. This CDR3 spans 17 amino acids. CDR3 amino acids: CASSLTGQGKRNQPQHF. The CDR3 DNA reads TGTGCCAGCAGCTTGACCGGACAGGGTAAACGCAATCAGCCCCAGCATTTT.

This CDR3 is CASSQAYTGELFF. CDR3 DNA: TGCGCCAGCAGCCAAGCGTACACCGGGGAGCTGTTTTTT. V is TRBV4-1 and J is TRBJ2-2; no reliable D call. There are 13 residues in the CDR3. The germline gives CDR1 MGHRA, CDR2 YSYEKL. Trimming cost V 1 base and J 3 bases, with 3 bases left between them.

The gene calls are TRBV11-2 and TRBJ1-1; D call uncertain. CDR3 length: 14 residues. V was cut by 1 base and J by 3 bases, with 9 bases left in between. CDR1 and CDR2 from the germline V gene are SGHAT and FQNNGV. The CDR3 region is CASSLVGIDTEAFF. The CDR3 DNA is TGTGCCAGCAGCTTAGTAGGGATTGACACTGAAGCTTTCTTT. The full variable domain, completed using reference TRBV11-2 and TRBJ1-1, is EAGVAQSPRYKIIEKRQSVAFWCNPISGHATLYWYQQILGQGPKLLIQFQNNGVVDDSQLPKDRFSAERLKGVDSTLKIQPAKLEDSAVYLCASSLVGIDTEAFFGQGTRLTVV.

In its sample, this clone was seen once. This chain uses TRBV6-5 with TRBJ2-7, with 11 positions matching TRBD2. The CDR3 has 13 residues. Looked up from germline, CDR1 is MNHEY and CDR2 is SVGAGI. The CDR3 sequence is CASSPTLGLAGDV. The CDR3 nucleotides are TGTGCCAGCAGTCCAACCCTCGGACTAGCGGGTGACGTC.

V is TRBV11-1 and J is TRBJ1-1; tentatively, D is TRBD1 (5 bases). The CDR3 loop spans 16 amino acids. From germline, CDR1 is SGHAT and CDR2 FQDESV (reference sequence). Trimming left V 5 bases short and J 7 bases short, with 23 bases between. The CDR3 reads CASSLRGAGQTNEAFF. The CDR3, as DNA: TGTGCCAGCAGCCTCCGCGGGGCAGGGCAGACGAATGAAGCTTTCTTT.

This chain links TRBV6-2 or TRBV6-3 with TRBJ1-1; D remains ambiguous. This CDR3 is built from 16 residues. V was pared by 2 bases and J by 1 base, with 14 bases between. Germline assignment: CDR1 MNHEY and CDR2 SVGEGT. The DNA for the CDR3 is TGTGCCAGCAGTTACGTGGCCACCCTTGGGAACACTGAAGCTTTCTTT. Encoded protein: CASSYVATLGNTEAFF.

The CDR3 region is CASSSQPGQGGFGYTF. In nucleotides, the CDR3 is TGTGCCAGCAGCTCTCAACCGGGACAGGGAGGATTTGGCTACACCTTC. The chain joins TRBV11-1 to TRBJ1-2; 9 bases match TRBD1. The germline V gene has CDR1 SGHAT and CDR2 FQDESV (reference sequence). This CDR3 has 16 residues. With V trimmed by 4 bases and J by 7 bases, 13 bases remained unmatched.